The 20 T cell receptor beta chains listed next were all sequenced from one sample in a study of CD8+CD57+ T cells in acquired aplastic anemia (dated by TCRdb to 2017 to 2018). Expansion of CD8+CD57+ cells had been shown by flow cytometry in the patients chosen for sequencing. TCRdb names Illumina HiSeq 2000 as the instrument used. Genomic DNA was used as template for profiling of TCR beta VDJ combinations and CDR3 sequences. TCRdb applied fastp at Q25 and MiXCR to the public reads, then kept only in-frame beta chains. Each CDR3 protein appears once, grouped with its most common genes and DNA. The sample records 150,000 or so distinct CDR3 sequences, 52% of which are singletons. The ten largest clones represent about 12% of the sample. The sample was sorted CD4+, CD8+, or CD8+CD57+ T cells (not recorded which) from PBMCs. The receptors stem from a human donor with aplastic anemia.

V and J are TRBV27 and TRBJ1-5; D unclear. Germline V gene data show CDR1 as MNHEY and CDR2 as SMNVEV (reference sequence). Trimming cost V 2 bases and J 6 bases, with 11 bases left between them. The CDR3 is made up of 14 amino acids. As DNA, the CDR3 is TGTGCCAGCAGTTTAGGCAGGAGTGGTCAGCCCCAGCATTTT. Amino acids: CASSLGRSGQPQHF.

This clonotype showed up just a few times. CDR3 sequence reads: CASSPSGTGGYEQYF. The DNA of the CDR3 is TGTGCCAGCAGCCCTAGCGGGACAGGGGGCTACGAGCAGTACTTC. The chain combines TRBV7-3 with TRBJ2-7; TRBD1 agrees at 11 bases. This CDR3 region has 15 residues. V lost 5 bases and J lost 3; bases outside the gene matches: 6. Germline V gives CDR1 SGHTA, CDR2 FQGTGA.

The sample holds many counts of this clonotype. This chain links TRBV10-2 with TRBJ1-5; D call uncertain. The CDR3 consists of 12 residues. Trimming cost V 0 bases and J 7 bases, with 4 bases left between them. Germline values: CDR1 WSHSY, CDR2 SAAADI. DNA of the CDR3: TGCGCCAGCAGTGAGTCGAGGCAGCCCCAGCATTTT. It specifies CASSESRQPQHF.

The chain joins TRBV29-1 to TRBJ2-3, with D unresolved. This CDR3 is 13 amino acids long. Germline-derived CDR1 and CDR2 are SQVTM and ANQGSEA. Trimming took off 0 bases at V and 11 bases at J, with 15 bases between the two ends. CDR3 in amino acids: CSVEDGLVPEQYF. The CDR3 DNA follows: TGCAGCGTTGAAGATGGGCTAGTGCCTGAGCAGTATTTT.

V gene TRBV5-1 combines with J gene TRBJ2-7, with 10 positions matching TRBD1. Trimming at V came to 7 bases and at J to 2 bases, leaving 6 bases not matched to a gene. The germline CDR1 and CDR2 sequences are SGHRS and YFSETQ. This CDR3 contains 14 residues. The CDR3 protein is CASQSGTGAYEQYF. The CDR3, as DNA: TGCGCCAGCCAATCCGGGACAGGGGCCTACGAGCAGTACTTC.

This clonotype was observed a handful of times. The CDR3 does not end in the conserved phenylalanine or tryptophan, so this is likely a read error. The chain is built from TRBV2 and TRBJ2-3; 9 nucleotides match TRBD2. J gave up 6 bases and V 4 bases, and 8 bases lay outside the gene matches. This CDR3 is built from 15 residues. Germline CDR1 and CDR2: SNHLY and FYNNEI. CDR3 DNA sequence: TGTGCCAGCAGTGTCTTGCGGGGGGGGAGTGATACGCAGTATCTT. This translates into CASSVLRGGSDTQYL.

This clonotype was recorded many times. This sequence joins TRBV4-2 and TRBJ2-1; 10 bases align to TRBD1. The CDR3 length is 16 residues. Germline trimming cut 1 base from V and 7 bases from J; bases unmatched to any gene: 7. Germline loops: CDR1 LGHNA, CDR2 YNFKEQ. The CDR3, as DNA: TGTGCCAGCAGCCAAGGAGGGACAGGGGCAGGGAATGAGCAGTTCTTC. Amino acid sequence: CASSQGGTGAGNEQFF.

This clonotype was seen ten or more times. This chain joins TRBV7-9 and TRBJ1-1, with D unclear. CDR1 and CDR2 from the germline V gene are SEHNR and FQNEAQ (reference sequence). This CDR3 comprises 13 residues. V gave up 1 base and J gave up 1 base, with 4 bases separating them. The chain's CDR3 is CASSLGRNTEAFF. The DNA for the CDR3 is TGTGCCAGCAGCTTAGGGAGGAACACTGAAGCTTTCTTT.

In DNA, the CDR3 is TGTGCCAGCAGTGAGCGAGGGGACAACACCGGGGAGCTGTTTTTT. Translation: CASSERGDNTGELFF. This sequence joins TRBV2 and TRBJ2-2; D may be TRBD1 or TRBD2 (5 bases each). Per the germline V gene, CDR1 is SNHLY and CDR2 is FYNNEI. V lost 3 bases, J lost 2 bases, and 10 bases lay in between. CDR3 length: 15 amino acids. Complete variable domain (other parts from reference TRBV2 and TRBJ2-2): EPEVTQTPSHQVTQMGQEVILRCVPISNHLYFYWYRQILGQKVEFLVSFYNNEISEKSEIFDDQFSVERPDGSNFTLKIRSTKLEDSAMYFCASSERGDNTGELFFGEGSRLTVL.

The chain couples TRBV29-1 to TRBJ2-1; 8 nucleotides agree with TRBD1. The CDR3 runs 14 residues. CDR1 is SQVTM, CDR2 ANQGSEA, per germline. Trimming cost V 7 bases and J 3 bases; bases outside gene matches: 8. DNA of the CDR3: TGCAGCGGGCGGACGACAGGGGTCTACAATGAGCAGTTCTTC. Translating it yields CSGRTTGVYNEQFF.

V usage is TRBV7-8 and J usage is TRBJ1-2, with D tentatively TRBD1 (5 bases). Trimming stripped 0 bases from V and 4 bases from J, with 9 bases between. The CDR3 is 14 amino acids. The V gene's germline CDR1 is SGHVS and CDR2 FQNEAQ. The CDR3, as DNA: TGTGCCAGCAGCTTAGCGTCAGGGAGCTATGGCTACACCTTC. It translates to CASSLASGSYGYTF. Together with reference TRBV7-8 and TRBJ1-2, the CDR3 gives the full variable domain: GAGVSQSPRYKVAKRGQDVALRCDPISGHVSLFWYQQALGQGPEFLTYFQNEAQLDKSGLPSDRFFAERPEGSVSTLKIQRTQQEDSAVYLCASSLASGSYGYTFGSGTRLTVV.

A single count supports this clonotype. The V and J genes are TRBV19 and TRBJ2-5; D is unclear. Germline V gene sequence: CDR1 LNHDA, CDR2 SQIVND (reference sequence). The CDR3 loop spans 13 amino acids. V dropped 4 bases and J dropped 9 bases, with 15 bases sitting between them. CDR3 bases: TGTGCCAGTAGTACAAATAGCAATCAGCCCCAGTACTTC. It translates to CASSTNSNQPQYF.

This rearrangement joins TRBV15 to TRBJ2-3; 9 nucleotides match TRBD1. CDR3 size: 21 residues. The ends lost 3 bases at V and 3 bases at J; junction bases unmatched: 22. Germline CDR1 reads LNHNV; CDR2 reads YYDKDF (reference sequence). CDR3 DNA sequence: TGTGCCACCAGCAGGCACCCAGGGGGACAGGGCAGTGATTCGGCGACAGATACGCAGTATTTT. Its protein product is CATSRHPGGQGSDSATDTQYF.

V is TRBV13 and J is TRBJ2-1; TRBD2 matches at 9 bases. Germline loops: CDR1 PRHDT, CDR2 FYEKMQ (reference sequence). The J segment lost 7 bases and the V segment lost 5 bases, leaving 9 bases of the junction unmatched. This CDR3 region has 15 residues. This CDR3 reads CASSEFSGSGNEQFF. DNA for the CDR3: TGTGCCAGCAGCGAATTTAGCGGGAGTGGTAATGAGCAGTTCTTC.

This rearrangement joins TRBV13 to TRBJ1-1; unclear D gene. V lost 3 bases, J lost 0 bases, and 11 bases lay in between. Germline V CDR1 and CDR2: PRHDT, FYEKMQ (reference sequence). This CDR3 has 15 amino acids. The CDR3: CASSLVQVLNTEAFF. The CDR3 DNA reads TGTGCCAGCAGCTTGGTTCAGGTCTTGAACACTGAAGCTTTCTTT.

This clonotype was observed once. This CDR3 is CATSLLAGASIYAEQFF. Here the CDR3 DNA reads TGTGCCACCAGCCTGCTAGCGGGGGCCTCTATTTATGCTGAGCAGTTCTTC. This sequence joins TRBV15 and TRBJ2-1, with 10 nucleotides matching TRBD2. CDR1 is LNHNV, CDR2 YYDKDF, per germline (reference sequence). The CDR3 consists of 17 residues. J was trimmed by 9 bases and V by 5 bases; bases with no gene match: 16.

As regards this clonotype: This may be a read error: a much more frequent sequence differs by one nucleotide. The genes are TRBV10-1 and TRBJ1-1; D is unclear. CDR1 and CDR2 from the germline V gene are WNHNN and SYGVQD (reference sequence). The CDR3 contains 11 residues. CDR3 region: CASSGGTGAFF. In DNA, the CDR3 is TGCGCCAGCAGTGGGGGTACTGGAGCTTTCTTT.

The chain joins TRBV2 to TRBJ2-3; D is possibly TRBD2 (6 bases). Trimming stripped 3 bases from V and 6 bases from J, with 16 bases between. This CDR3 contains 15 residues. The germline gives CDR1 SNHLY, CDR2 FYNNEI. The CDR3 DNA follows: TGTGCCAGCAGTGACTTGACCGGGAGAAGGGATACGCAGTATTTT. It is translated as CASSDLTGRRDTQYF. The full variable domain, its missing parts supplied by reference TRBV2 and TRBJ2-3, is EPEVTQTPSHQVTQMGQEVILRCVPISNHLYFYWYRQILGQKVEFLVSFYNNEISEKSEIFDDQFSVERPDGSNFTLKIRSTKLEDSAMYFCASSDLTGRRDTQYFGPGTRLTVL.

A remark on this clonotype: This is likely a read error, given that the CDR3 carries no conserved phenylalanine or tryptophan at its end. This chain uses TRBV5-4 with TRBJ1-1, with D hard to call. The CDR3 is made up of 13 amino acids. Trimming removed 4 bases from V and 3 bases from J, with 10 bases in between. Germline-derived CDR1 and CDR2 are SGHNT and YYREEE (reference sequence). In DNA, the CDR3 is TGTGCCAGCAGCCTTACGTGGGACACTGAAGCTTTCCTT. This gives the protein CASSLTWDTEAFL.

This clonotype was detected only a few times. J is TRBJ2-3 and V is TRBV4-2; 9 bases line up with TRBD2. V shed 4 bases, J shed 2 bases, and the junction held 16 bases outside the gene matches. CDR1 is LGHNA and CDR2 is YNFKEQ in the germline V gene. The CDR3 has 19 residues. CDR3 coding DNA: TGTGCCAGCAGCCCCAGCGGGGGGTCGGGTGGGACCACCACAGATACGCAGTATTTT. The encoded protein is CASSPSGGSGGTTTDTQYF.